The T cell receptor beta chain under discussion was sequenced for a study of blood T cells in healthy people across ages. A second about 7 to 11 cycle PCR used barcoded and J-beta primers. TCRdb analysed the 5' RACE reads with MiXCR anew, one entry per CDR3 protein. The table records roughly 500,000 distinct CDR3 sequences, roughly a quarter of them present only once. CDR3 length: 17 amino acids. Germline CDR1 is KGHSH and CDR2 is LQKENI. Germline trimming cut 4 bases from V and 2 bases from J; bases unmatched to any gene: 7. The chain recombines TRBV18 with TRBJ2-4; 11 bases match TRBD2. Sequenced input: blood. This TCR was recovered from a woman aged 70-85 years in good health. The CDR3 DNA reads as TGTGCCAGCTCACAGTTAGGGACTAGCGGATCCAAAAACATTCAGTACTTC. It translates to CASSQLGTSGSKNIQYF.